This TCR beta chain was recorded in a study of blood T cell repertoires in COVID-19. Background on the study: Specimens from acute and convalescent COVID-19 originated in the United States, Italy and Spain. From T cells, B-cell-depleted T cells, or PBMCs came the material, which was cDNA or gDNA.

Original processing methods: How many nucleated cells were present was estimated from reference gene primer amplification. TCRdb keeps only in-frame clones here, not all; method: immunoSEQ multiplex PCR. D and trimming come from the DNA, and the V and J calls and clone size come from that table. The data contain some 38,000 clones, about 85% of them singletons. Germline V gene data show CDR1 as SGHTA and CDR2 as FQGNSA. The V gene end was trimmed by 4 bases and the J gene end by 7 bases; junction bases not matched to a gene: 5. The CDR3 has 14 amino acids. The receptor comes from a man in his sixties or seventies with acute or convalescent COVID-19. Input material: peripheral blood. The V call is TRBV7-2, the J call TRBJ1-2; 11 bases match TRBD1. The CDR3 loop is CASSSGTGGGGYTF. The CDR3 DNA follows: TGTGCCAGCAGCTCCGGGACAGGGGGTGGTGGCTACACCTTC.